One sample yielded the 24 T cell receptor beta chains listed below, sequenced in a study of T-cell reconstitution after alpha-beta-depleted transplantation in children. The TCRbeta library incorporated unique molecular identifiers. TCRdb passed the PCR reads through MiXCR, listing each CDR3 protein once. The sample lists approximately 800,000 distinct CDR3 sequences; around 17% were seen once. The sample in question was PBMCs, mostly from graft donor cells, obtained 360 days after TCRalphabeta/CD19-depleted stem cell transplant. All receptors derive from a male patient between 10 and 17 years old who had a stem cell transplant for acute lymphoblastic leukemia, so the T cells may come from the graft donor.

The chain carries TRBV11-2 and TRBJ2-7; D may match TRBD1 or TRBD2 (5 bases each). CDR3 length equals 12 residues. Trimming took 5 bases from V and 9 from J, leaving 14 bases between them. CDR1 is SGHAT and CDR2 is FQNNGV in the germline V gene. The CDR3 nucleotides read TGTGCCAGCAGCCCCCGTTTGGGGGTGCAGTACTTC. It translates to CASSPRLGVQYF.

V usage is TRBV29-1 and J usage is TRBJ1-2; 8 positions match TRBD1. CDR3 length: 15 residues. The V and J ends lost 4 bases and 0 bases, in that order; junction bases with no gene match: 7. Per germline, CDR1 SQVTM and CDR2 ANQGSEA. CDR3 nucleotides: TGCAGCGTTGCTCGGACAGGGCGAGCTAACTATGGCTACACCTTC. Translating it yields CSVARTGRANYGYTF.

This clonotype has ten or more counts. CDR3 in DNA: TGTGCCACCAGGACGACAGGTGGGTCAAACACTGAAGCTTTCTTT. Residues: CATRTTGGSNTEAFF. The V gene is TRBV24-1, the J gene TRBJ1-1, with a weak D call TRBD1 (6 bases). Per the germline V gene, CDR1 is KGHDR and CDR2 is SFDVKD. Trimming cost V 7 bases and J 2 bases, with 16 bases left between them. This CDR3 comprises 15 residues.

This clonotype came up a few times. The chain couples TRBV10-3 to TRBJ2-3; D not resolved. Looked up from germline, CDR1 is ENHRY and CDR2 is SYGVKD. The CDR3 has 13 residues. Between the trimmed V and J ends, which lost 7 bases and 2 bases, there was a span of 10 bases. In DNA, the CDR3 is TGTGCCATCAAGCTCTCCGTCACAGATACGCAGTATTTT. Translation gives CAIKLSVTDTQYF.

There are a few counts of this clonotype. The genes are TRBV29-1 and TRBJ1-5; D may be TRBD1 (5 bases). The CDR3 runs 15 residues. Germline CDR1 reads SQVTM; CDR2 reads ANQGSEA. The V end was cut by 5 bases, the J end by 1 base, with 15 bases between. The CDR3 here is CSVSPGTGSNQPQHF. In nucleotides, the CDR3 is TGCAGCGTTTCGCCAGGGACCGGGAGCAATCAGCCCCAGCATTTT.

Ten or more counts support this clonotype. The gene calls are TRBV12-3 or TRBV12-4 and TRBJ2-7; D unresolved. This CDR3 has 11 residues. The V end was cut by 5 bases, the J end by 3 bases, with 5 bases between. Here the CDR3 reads CASSRLYEQYF. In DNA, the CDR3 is TGTGCCAGCAGTCGTCTCTACGAGCAGTACTTC.

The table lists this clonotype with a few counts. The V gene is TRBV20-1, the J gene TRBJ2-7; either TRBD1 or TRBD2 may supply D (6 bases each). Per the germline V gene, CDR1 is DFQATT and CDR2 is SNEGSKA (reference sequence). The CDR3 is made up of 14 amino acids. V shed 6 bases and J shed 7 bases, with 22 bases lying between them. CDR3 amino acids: CSAGGSTPVGEQYF. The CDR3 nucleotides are TGCAGTGCAGGGGGGAGCACGCCTGTTGGGGAGCAGTACTTC.

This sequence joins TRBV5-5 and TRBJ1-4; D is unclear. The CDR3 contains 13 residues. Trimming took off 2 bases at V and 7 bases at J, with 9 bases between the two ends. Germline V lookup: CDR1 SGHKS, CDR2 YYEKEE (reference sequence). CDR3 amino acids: CASSFPGSEKLFF. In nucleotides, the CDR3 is TGTGCCAGCAGCTTCCCGGGGAGTGAAAAACTGTTTTTT.

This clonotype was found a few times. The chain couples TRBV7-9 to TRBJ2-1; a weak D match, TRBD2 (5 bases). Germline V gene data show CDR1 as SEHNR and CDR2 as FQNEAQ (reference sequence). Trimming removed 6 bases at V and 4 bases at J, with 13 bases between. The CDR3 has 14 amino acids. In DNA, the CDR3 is TGTGCCAGCAGATCGGAAAGGGAGTACAATGAGCAGTTCTTC. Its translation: CASRSEREYNEQFF.

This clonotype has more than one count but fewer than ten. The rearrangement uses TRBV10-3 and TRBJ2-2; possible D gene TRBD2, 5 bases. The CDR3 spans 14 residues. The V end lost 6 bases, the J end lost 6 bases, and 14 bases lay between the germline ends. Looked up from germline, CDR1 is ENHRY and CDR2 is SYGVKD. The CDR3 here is CAIRRIEGPGELFF. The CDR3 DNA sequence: TGTGCCATCAGGAGGATAGAGGGCCCCGGGGAGCTGTTTTTT.

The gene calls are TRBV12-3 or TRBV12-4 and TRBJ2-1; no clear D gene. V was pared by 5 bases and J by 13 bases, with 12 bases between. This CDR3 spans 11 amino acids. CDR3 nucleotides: TGTGCCAGCAGTAAAGGCTTTCAACAGTTCTTC. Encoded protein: CASSKGFQQFF.

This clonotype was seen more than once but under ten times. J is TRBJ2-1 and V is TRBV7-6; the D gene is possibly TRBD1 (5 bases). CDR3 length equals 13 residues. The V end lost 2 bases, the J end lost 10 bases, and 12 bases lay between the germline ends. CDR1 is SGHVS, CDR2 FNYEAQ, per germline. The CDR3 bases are TGTGCCAGCAGCTTAATCGGTAGGGGCGAGCAGTTCTTC. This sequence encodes CASSLIGRGEQFF.

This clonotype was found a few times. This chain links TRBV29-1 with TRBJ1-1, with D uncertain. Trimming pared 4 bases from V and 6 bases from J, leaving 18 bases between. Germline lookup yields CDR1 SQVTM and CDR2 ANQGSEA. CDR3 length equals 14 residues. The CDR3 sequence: CSVVAKYGASEAFF. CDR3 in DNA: TGCAGCGTTGTTGCAAAGTATGGTGCTTCTGAAGCTTTCTTT.

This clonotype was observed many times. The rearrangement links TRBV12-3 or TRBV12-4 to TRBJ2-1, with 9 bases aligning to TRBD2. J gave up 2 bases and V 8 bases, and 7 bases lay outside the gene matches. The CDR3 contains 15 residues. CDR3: CASLGRGRAYNEQFF. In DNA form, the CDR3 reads TGTGCCAGCCTCGGTCGCGGGAGGGCCTACAATGAGCAGTTCTTC.

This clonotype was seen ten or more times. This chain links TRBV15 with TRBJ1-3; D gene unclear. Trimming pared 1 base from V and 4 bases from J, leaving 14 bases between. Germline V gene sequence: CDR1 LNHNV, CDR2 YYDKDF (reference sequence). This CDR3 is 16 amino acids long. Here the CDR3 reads CATSRVRRGSGNTIYF. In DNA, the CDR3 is TGTGCCACCAGCAGAGTCAGACGAGGGTCCGGAAACACCATATATTTT.

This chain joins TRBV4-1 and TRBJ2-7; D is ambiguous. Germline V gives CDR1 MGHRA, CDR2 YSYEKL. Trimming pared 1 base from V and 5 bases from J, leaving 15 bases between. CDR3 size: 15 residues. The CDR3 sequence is CASSQGPSLSHEQYF. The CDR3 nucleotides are TGCGCCAGCAGCCAAGGTCCCAGCCTGAGTCACGAGCAGTACTTC.

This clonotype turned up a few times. The CDR3 region has the DNA TGTGCCAGCAGCCAAGAGTCGGAGCGGCAGTACTTC. It codes for CASSQESERQYF. This sequence joins TRBV4-2 and TRBJ2-7; no definite D call. CDR1 LGHNA and CDR2 YNFKEQ come from the germline V gene. This CDR3 region has 12 residues. V was cut by 0 bases and J by 9 bases, with 9 bases left in between.

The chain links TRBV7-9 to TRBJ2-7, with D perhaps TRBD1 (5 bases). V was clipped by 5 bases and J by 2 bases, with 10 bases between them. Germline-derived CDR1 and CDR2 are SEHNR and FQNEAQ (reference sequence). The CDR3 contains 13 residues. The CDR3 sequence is CASSHDRTYEQYF. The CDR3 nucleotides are TGTGCCAGCAGCCATGACAGAACCTACGAGCAGTACTTC.

The CDR3 DNA follows: TGTGCCAGCAGCTTAAGTGTGGGACTAAGGGCCTACGAGCAGTACTTC. Amino acid sequence: CASSLSVGLRAYEQYF. The chain recombines TRBV7-6 with TRBJ2-7, with 7 bases matching TRBD2. Germline CDR1 and CDR2: SGHVS and FNYEAQ. The V and J ends lost 2 bases and 2 bases, in that order; junction bases with no gene match: 9. The CDR3 runs 16 residues.

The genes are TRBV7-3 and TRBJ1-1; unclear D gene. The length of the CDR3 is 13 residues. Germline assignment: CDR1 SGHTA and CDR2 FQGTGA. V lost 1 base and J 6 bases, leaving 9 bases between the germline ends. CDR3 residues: CASSLNRRAEAFF. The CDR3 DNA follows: TGTGCCAGCAGCTTAAACCGGAGGGCTGAAGCTTTCTTT.

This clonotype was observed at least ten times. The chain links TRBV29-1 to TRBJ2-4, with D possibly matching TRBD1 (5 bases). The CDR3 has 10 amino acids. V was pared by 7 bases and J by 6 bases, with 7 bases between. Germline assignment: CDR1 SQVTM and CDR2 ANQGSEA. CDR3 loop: CSDQGNIQYF. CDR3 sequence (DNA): TGCAGCGACCAGGGAAACATTCAGTACTTC. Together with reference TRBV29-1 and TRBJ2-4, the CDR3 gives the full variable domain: SAVISQKPSRDICQRGTSLTIQCQVDSQVTMMFWYRQQPGQSLTLIATANQGSEATYESGFVIDKFPISRPNLTFSTLTVSNMSPEDSSIYLCSDQGNIQYFGAGTRLSVL.

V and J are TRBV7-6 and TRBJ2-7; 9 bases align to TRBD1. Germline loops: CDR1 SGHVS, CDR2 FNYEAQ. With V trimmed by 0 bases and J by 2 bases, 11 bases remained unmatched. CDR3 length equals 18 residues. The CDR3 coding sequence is TGTGCCAGCAGCTTAGCGAGTTTTATGCGGGACAGGGCCTACGAGCAGTACTTC. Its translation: CASSLASFMRDRAYEQYF.

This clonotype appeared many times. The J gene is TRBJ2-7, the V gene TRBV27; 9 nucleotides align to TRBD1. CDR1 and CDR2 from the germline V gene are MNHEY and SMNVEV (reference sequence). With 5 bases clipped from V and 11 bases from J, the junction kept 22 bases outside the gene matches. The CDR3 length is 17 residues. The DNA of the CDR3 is TGTGCCAGCAGTCCGTGGGCCGGGGGACAGGGCCAGTCCGCGGAGTACTTC. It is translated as CASSPWAGGQGQSAEYF.

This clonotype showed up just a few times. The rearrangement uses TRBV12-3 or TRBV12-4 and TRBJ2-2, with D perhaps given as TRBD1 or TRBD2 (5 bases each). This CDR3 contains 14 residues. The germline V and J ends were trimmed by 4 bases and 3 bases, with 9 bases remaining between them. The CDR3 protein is CASSWGRDTGELFF. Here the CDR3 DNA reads TGTGCCAGCAGTTGGGGACGGGACACCGGGGAGCTGTTTTTT.